Listed here are 17 T cell receptor beta chains from one sample, sequenced in a study of blood T cell repertoires in COVID-19. Assay: immunoSEQ multiplex PCR; the TCRdb copy retains only in-frame clones and omits some. Of about 59,000 clones in the sample, more than 80% were seen once. Sequenced: peripheral blood. The receptors originated from a man aged 80 or over with acute or convalescent COVID-19.

The chain is built from TRBV27 and TRBJ1-5; D unresolved. The CDR3 runs 15 residues. Germline V gene sequence: CDR1 MNHEY, CDR2 SMNVEV (reference sequence). V gave up 8 bases and J gave up 5 bases, with 19 bases separating them. The CDR3 loop reads CASSLAGGRDQPQHF. Written as DNA, the CDR3 is TGTGCCAGCTCGCTGGCGGGCGGTCGGGATCAGCCCCAGCATTTT.

This clone was seen a single time. This sequence joins TRBV2 and TRBJ1-6; 9 nucleotides align to TRBD1. V lost 5 bases, J lost 6 bases, and 8 bases stayed unmatched. This CDR3 is 16 amino acids long. Per the germline V gene, CDR1 is SNHLY and CDR2 is FYNNEI. CDR3 nucleotides: TGTGCCAGCAGTCCGTCCCCGACAGGGGGTAATTCACCCCTCCACTTT. Encoded protein: CASSPSPTGGNSPLHF. The whole variable domain, filled in from reference TRBV2 and TRBJ1-6, reads EPEVTQTPSHQVTQMGQEVILRCVPISNHLYFYWYRQILGQKVEFLVSFYNNEISEKSEIFDDQFSVERPDGSNFTLKIRSTKLEDSAMYFCASSPSPTGGNSPLHFGNGTRLTVT.

The rearrangement joins TRBV7-2 to TRBJ1-6; TRBD1 might be the D (6 bases). Looked up from germline, CDR1 is SGHTA and CDR2 is FQGNSA. V lost 0 bases to trimming and J lost 10 bases, with 16 bases between them. The CDR3 loop spans 16 amino acids. The CDR3: CASSLAPGQQRSPLHF. Here the CDR3 DNA reads TGTGCCAGCAGCTTAGCCCCGGGACAACAAAGGTCACCCCTCCACTTT.

This sequence joins TRBV19 and TRBJ1-6; 7 nucleotides agree with TRBD1. The CDR3 contains 16 residues. CDR1 is LNHDA and CDR2 is SQIVND in the germline V gene (reference sequence). The V and J ends lost 0 bases and 6 bases, in that order; junction bases with no gene match: 5. The CDR3 DNA is TGTGCCAGTAGTATAGAGGGACAGTTTCTTAATTCACCCCTCCACTTT. Protein: CASSIEGQFLNSPLHF.

CDR3 DNA sequence: TGCGCCAGCAGCCCACAAGGGACAGGCCTCAGTGTCTCCTACGAGCAGTACTTC. Encoded protein: CASSPQGTGLSVSYEQYF. V and J are TRBV5-1 and TRBJ2-7, with 8 bases fitting TRBD1. Trimming took 4 bases from V and 0 from J; bases not matched to a gene: 15. The CDR3 loop spans 18 amino acids. Germline V gene data show CDR1 as SGHRS and CDR2 as YFSETQ.

This chain uses TRBV11-2 with TRBJ2-2; 7 bases are shared with TRBD2. Unmatched junction bases numbered 13, after V lost 2 bases and J lost 4 bases. The length of the CDR3 is 18 residues. Germline loops: CDR1 SGHAT, CDR2 FQNNGV. CDR3 coding DNA: TGTGCCAGCAGCTTAAATCGGTACCGGGGGGACCCCACCGGGGAGCTGTTTTTT. Protein: CASSLNRYRGDPTGELFF.

The chain recombines TRBV7-9 with TRBJ2-7, with a possible D match to TRBD2 (6 bases). Germline CDR1 reads SEHNR; CDR2 reads FQNEAQ (reference sequence). V lost 0 bases, J lost 7 bases, and 16 bases lay in between. The length of the CDR3 is 15 residues. This CDR3 reads CASSLAEGRVREQYF. CDR3 in DNA: TGTGCCAGCAGCTTAGCGGAGGGCAGGGTGAGGGAGCAGTACTTC.

The rearrangement uses TRBV24-1 and TRBJ2-3, with TRBD2 identical over 7 bases. The CDR3 loop spans 19 amino acids. Looked up from germline, CDR1 is KGHDR and CDR2 is SFDVKD. The J segment lost 0 bases and the V segment lost 2 bases, leaving 13 bases of the junction unmatched. The CDR3 DNA reads as TGTGCCACCAGTGATTCTGAGAGCGGGGCCGTTTCTAGCACAGATACGCAGTATTTT. Translating gives CATSDSESGAVSSTDTQYF.

This chain joins TRBV7-2 and TRBJ2-3; 11 nucleotides match TRBD2. V trimming: 3 bases; J trimming: 3 bases; junction bases outside the gene matches: 5. The CDR3 covers 16 residues. Germline assignment: CDR1 SGHTA and CDR2 FQGNSA. The CDR3 coding sequence is TGTGCCAGCAGCTTCCTAGCGGGGGGCGCGACAGATACGCAGTATTTT. Protein: CASSFLAGGATDTQYF.

In this sample, this clone turned up once. J is TRBJ2-1 and V is TRBV7-9; TRBD2 might be the D (7 bases). This CDR3 is 13 amino acids long. Germline CDR1 reads SEHNR; CDR2 reads FQNEAQ (reference sequence). V was clipped by 7 bases and J by 5 bases, with 12 bases between them. DNA for the CDR3: TGTGCCAGCACCCCGGGGGGCCACAATGAGCAGTTCTTC. Translated: CASTPGGHNEQFF.

For this clone: The junction and the germline gene differ at one end; a read error may be behind it. This chain joins TRBV14 and TRBJ2-7; D is perhaps TRBD2 (5 bases). Germline V gives CDR1 SGHDN, CDR2 FVKESK. The CDR3 covers 14 residues. CDR3 sequence reads: CASNQEGPTYEQYF. CDR3 coding DNA: TGTGCCAGCAACCAAGAGGGCCCAACCTACGAGCAGTACTTC. The variable domain in full, completed from reference TRBV14 and TRBJ2-7, reads EAGVTQFPSHSVIEKGQTVTLRCDPISGHDNLYWYRRVMGKEIKFLLHFVKESKQDESGMPNNRFLAERTGGTYSTLKVQPAELEDSGVYFCASNQEGPTYEQYFGPGTRLTVT.

The rearrangement uses TRBV7-9 and TRBJ2-1; TRBD2 aligns across 15 bases. Germline loops: CDR1 SEHNR, CDR2 FQNEAQ (reference sequence). V shed 5 bases, J shed 1 base, and the junction held 9 bases outside the gene matches. The CDR3 is made up of 19 amino acids. The CDR3 is CASSPRTSGGARSYNEQFF. As DNA, the CDR3 is TGTGCCAGCAGCCCTCGGACTAGCGGGGGGGCCAGGTCCTACAATGAGCAGTTCTTC.

The gene calls are TRBV19 and TRBJ2-7; the match to TRBD1 covers 8 bases. Losses at the gene ends were 4 bases for V and 5 bases for J; bases not matched to a gene: 4. Germline assignment: CDR1 LNHDA and CDR2 SQIVND (reference sequence). This CDR3 has 13 amino acids. The CDR3 sequence is CASSNTGGHEQYF. CDR3 nucleotides: TGTGCCAGTAGTAATACAGGGGGGCACGAGCAGTACTTC.

The J gene is TRBJ1-5, the V gene TRBV5-1, with TRBD1 matching over 9 bases. The CDR3 has 15 residues. CDR1 and CDR2 (germline): SGHRS, YFSETQ. J was trimmed by 5 bases and V by 4 bases; bases with no gene match: 7. In DNA form, the CDR3 reads TGCGCCAGCAGCCCCGGGACAGGGCGTTATCAGCCCCAGCATTTT. Translation: CASSPGTGRYQPQHF.

DNA of the CDR3: TGTGCCAGCAGTTGGTCTATTGGTAACACCGGGGAGCTGTTTTTT. The encoded protein is CASSWSIGNTGELFF. The chain combines TRBV6-2 or TRBV6-3 with TRBJ2-2, with D unclear. The CDR3 is 15 residues long. Trimming left V 4 bases short and J 2 bases short, with 11 bases between. Germline V lookup: CDR1 MNHEY, CDR2 SVGEGT.

The chain employs TRBV19 and TRBJ2-2; D might be TRBD1 (6 bases). This CDR3 region has 16 residues. Germline lookup yields CDR1 LNHDA and CDR2 SQIVND (reference sequence). The V and J ends lost 5 bases and 1 base respectively, with 14 bases between them. CDR3 protein: CASSPRTAENTGELFF. The CDR3 bases are TGTGCCAGTAGTCCACGGACAGCGGAGAACACCGGGGAGCTGTTTTTT.

This chain uses TRBV7-8 with TRBJ1-5, with TRBD1 matching over 9 bases. Germline CDR1 and CDR2: SGHVS and FQNEAQ. The CDR3 spans 16 residues. V gave up 1 base and J gave up 4 bases; unmatched junction bases: 5. In DNA, the CDR3 is TGTGCCAGCAGCTTAGGGAGACAGGGGGTTAATCAGCCCCAGCATTTT. Translated, it gives CASSLGRQGVNQPQHF. The whole variable domain, remainder taken from reference TRBV7-8 and TRBJ1-5, is GAGVSQSPRYKVAKRGQDVALRCDPISGHVSLFWYQQALGQGPEFLTYFQNEAQLDKSGLPSDRFFAERPEGSVSTLKIQRTQQEDSAVYLCASSLGRQGVNQPQHFGDGTRLSIL.